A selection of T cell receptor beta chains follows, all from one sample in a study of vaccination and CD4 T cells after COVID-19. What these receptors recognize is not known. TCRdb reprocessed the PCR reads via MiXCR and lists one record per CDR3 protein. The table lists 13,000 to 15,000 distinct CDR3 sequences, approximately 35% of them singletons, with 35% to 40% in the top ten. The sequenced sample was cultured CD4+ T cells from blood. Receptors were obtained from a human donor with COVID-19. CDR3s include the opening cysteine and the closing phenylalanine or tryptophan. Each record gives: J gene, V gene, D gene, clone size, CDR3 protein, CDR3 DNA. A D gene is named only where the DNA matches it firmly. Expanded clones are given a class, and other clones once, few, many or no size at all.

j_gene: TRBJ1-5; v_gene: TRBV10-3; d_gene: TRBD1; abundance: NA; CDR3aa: CAISPRDRQSQPQHF; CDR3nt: TGTGCCATCAGTCCCCGGGACAGACAGAGTCAGCCCCAGCATTTT
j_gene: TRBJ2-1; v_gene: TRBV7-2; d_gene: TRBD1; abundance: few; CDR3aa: CASSRDRGLYEQFF; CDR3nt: TGTGCCAGCAGCCGGGACAGGGGTCTCTATGAGCAGTTCTTC
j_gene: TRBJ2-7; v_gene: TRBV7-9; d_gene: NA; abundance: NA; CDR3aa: CASSSVRGEQLYEQYF; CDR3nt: TGTGCCAGCAGCTCTGTACGGGGAGAACAACTCTACGAGCAGTACTTC
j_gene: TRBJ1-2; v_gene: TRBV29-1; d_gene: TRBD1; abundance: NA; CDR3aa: CSAGTAYGYTF; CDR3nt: TGCAGCGCCGGGACAGCCTATGGCTACACCTTC
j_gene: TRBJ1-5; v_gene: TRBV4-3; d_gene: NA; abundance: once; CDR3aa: CASSQDYGTTSNQPQHF; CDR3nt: TGCGCCAGCAGCCAAGATTACGGGACAACTAGCAATCAGCCCCAGCATTTT
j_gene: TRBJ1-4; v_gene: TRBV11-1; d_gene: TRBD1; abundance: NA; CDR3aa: CASSSHQTGVSEKLFF; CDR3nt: TGTGCCAGCAGCTCCCATCAAACAGGGGTGAGTGAAAAACTGTTTTTT
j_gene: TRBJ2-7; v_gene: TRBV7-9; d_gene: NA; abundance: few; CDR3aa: CASGGAERGLYEQYF; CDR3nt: TGTGCCAGCGGGGGGGCGGAGCGCGGCTTATACGAGCAGTACTTC
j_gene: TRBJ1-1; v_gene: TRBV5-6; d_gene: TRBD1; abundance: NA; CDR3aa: CASSWDRNTEAFF; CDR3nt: TGTGCCAGCAGCTGGGACAGGAACACTGAAGCTTTCTTT
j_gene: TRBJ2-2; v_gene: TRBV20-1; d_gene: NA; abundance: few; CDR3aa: CSVLDPANTGELFF; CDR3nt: TGCAGTGTTTTAGACCCCGCGAACACCGGGGAGCTGTTTTTT
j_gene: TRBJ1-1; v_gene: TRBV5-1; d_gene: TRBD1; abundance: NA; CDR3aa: CASSSLPGQGFTEAFF; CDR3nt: TGCGCCAGCAGCTCTCTGCCGGGACAGGGTTTCACTGAAGCTTTCTTT
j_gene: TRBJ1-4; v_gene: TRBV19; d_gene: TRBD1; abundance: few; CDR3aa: CASSRPRQGNEKLFF; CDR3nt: TGTGCCAGTAGTAGACCCCGACAGGGAAATGAAAAACTGTTTTTT
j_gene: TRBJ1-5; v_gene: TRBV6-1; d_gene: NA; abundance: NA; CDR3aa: CASSWTENQPQHF; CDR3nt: TGTGCCAGCAGCTGGACAGAAAATCAGCCCCAGCATTTT
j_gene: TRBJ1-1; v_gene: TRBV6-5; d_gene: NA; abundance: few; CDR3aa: CASSYSILLNTEAFF; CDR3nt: TGTGCCAGCAGTTACTCGATCTTGCTGAACACTGAAGCTTTCTTT
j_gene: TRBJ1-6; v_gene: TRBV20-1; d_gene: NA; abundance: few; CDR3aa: CSAGRGANNSPLHF; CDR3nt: TGCAGTGCCGGGCGAGGGGCGAATAATTCACCCCTCCACTTT
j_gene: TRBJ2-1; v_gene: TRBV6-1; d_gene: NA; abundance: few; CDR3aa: CASKAEGSSYNEQFF; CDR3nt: TGTGCCAGCAAGGCCGAGGGGAGCTCCTACAATGAGCAGTTCTTC
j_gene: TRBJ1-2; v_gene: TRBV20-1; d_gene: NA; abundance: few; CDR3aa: CSAHLTVGYGYTF; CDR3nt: TGCAGTGCTCACCTGACAGTTGGCTATGGCTACACCTTC
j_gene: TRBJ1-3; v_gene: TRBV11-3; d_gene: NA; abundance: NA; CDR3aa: CASSLGGGLSSGNTIYF; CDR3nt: TGTGCCAGCAGCTTAGGTGGCGGCTTGAGCTCTGGAAACACCATATATTTT
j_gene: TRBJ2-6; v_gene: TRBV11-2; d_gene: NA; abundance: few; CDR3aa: CASSLERTANVLTF; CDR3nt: TGTGCCAGCAGCTTAGAGCGGACCGCCAACGTCCTGACTTTC
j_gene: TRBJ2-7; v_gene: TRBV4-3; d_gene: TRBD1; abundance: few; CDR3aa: CASSRDRGSEQYF; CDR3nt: TGCGCCAGCAGCCGAGACAGGGGTTCCGAGCAGTACTTC
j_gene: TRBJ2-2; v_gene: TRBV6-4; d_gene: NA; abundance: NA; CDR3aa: CASSILSNTGELFF; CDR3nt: TGTGCCAGCAGCATACTCTCGAACACCGGGGAGCTGTTTTTT
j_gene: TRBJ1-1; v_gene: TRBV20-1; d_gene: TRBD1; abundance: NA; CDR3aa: CSARGTGGTEAFF; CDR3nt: TGCAGTGCTAGGGGGACAGGGGGAACTGAAGCTTTCTTT